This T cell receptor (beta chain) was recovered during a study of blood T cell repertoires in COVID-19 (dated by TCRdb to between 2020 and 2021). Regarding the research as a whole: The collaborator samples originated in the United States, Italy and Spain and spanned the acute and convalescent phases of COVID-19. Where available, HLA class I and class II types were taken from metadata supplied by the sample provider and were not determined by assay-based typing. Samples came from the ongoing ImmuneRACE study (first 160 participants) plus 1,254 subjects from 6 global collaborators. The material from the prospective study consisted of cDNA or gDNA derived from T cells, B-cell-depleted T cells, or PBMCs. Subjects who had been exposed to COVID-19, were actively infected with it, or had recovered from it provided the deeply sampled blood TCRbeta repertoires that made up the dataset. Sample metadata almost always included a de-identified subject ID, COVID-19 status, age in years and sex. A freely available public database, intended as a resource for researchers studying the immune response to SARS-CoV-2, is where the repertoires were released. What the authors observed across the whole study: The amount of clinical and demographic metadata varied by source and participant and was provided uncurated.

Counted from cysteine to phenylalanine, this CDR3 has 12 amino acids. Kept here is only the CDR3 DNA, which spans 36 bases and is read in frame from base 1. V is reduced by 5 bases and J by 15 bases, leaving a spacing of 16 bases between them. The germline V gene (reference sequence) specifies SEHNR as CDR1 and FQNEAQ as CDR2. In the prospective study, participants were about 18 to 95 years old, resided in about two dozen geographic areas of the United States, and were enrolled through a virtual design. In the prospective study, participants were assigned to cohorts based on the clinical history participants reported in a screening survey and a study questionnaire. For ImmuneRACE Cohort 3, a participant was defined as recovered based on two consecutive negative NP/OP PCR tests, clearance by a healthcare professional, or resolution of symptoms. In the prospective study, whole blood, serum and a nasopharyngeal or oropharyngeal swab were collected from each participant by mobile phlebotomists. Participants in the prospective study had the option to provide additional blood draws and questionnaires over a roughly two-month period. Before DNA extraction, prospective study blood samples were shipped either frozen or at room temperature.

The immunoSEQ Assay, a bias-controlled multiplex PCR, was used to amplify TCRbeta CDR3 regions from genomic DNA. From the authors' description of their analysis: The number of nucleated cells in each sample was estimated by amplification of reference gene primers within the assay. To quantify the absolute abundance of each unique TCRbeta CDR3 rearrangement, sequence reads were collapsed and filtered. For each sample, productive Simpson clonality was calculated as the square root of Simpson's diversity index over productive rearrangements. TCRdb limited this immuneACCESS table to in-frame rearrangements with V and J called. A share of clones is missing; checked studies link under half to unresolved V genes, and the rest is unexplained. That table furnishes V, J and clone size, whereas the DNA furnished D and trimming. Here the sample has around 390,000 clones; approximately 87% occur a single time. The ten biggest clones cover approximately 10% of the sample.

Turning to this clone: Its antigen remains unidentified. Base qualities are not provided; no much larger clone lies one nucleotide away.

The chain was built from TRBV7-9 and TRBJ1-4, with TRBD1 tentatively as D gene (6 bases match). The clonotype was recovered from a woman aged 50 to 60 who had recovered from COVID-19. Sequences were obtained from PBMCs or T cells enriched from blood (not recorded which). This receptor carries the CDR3 CASSPSDRRLFF. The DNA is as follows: TGTGCCAGCAGCCCCTCTGACAGGAGATTGTTTTTT.